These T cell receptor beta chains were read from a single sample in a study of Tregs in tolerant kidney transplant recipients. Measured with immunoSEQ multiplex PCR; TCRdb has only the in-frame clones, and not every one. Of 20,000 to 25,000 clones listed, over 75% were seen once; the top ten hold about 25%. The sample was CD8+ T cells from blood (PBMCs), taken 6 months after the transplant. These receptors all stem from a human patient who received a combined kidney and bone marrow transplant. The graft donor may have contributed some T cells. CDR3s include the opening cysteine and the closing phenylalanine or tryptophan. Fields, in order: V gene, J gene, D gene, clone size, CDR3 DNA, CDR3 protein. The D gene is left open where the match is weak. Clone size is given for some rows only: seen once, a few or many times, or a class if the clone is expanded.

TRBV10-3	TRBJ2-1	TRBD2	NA	TGTGCCATCAGGACGGGACTAGCGGGAGGCATTTCCTACAATGAGCAGTTCTTC	CAIRTGLAGGISYNEQFF
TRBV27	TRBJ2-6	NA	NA	TGTGCCAGCAGTTTATCGGGGGGATCGGCCAACGTCCTGACTTTC	CASSLSGGSANVLTF
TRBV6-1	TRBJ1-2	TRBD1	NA	TGTGCCAGCAGTACAGGGGTCTATGGCTACACCTTC	CASSTGVYGYTF
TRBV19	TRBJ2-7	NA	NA	TGTGCCAGTAGTATCGGGGTCAGGGGTTACGAGCAGTACTTC	CASSIGVRGYEQYF
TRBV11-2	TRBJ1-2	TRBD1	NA	TGTGCCAGCAGCTTATCCGGGACAGGGGGAGGGGTTGGCTACACCTTC	CASSLSGTGGGVGYTF
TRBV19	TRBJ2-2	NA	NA	TGTGCCAGTAGTATCTTAGGCGGAGTCACGACCGGGGAGCTGTTTTTT	CASSILGGVTTGELFF
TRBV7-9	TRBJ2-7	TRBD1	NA	TGTGCCAGCAGCTTATGGGACAGGGGTACCTACGAGCAGTACTTC	CASSLWDRGTYEQYF
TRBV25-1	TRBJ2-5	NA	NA	TGTGCCAGCAGTGTCTCCGAGACCCAGTACTTC	CASSVSETQYF
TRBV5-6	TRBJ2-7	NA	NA	TGTGCCAGCAGCGCGACCTCCGGGACACCTTCGTACTTC	CASSATSGTPSYF
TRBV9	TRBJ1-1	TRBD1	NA	TGTGCCAGCAGCCCACAGGGGCCCCCTGAAGCTTTCTTT	CASSPQGPPEAFF
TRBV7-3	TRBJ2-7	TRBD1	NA	TGTGCCAGCAAGAACGACAGGGCCCACGAGCAGTACTTC	CASKNDRAHEQYF
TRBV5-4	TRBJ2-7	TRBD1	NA	TGTGCCAGCAGCAGGGGACAGAAGCTTACCTACGAGCAGTACTTC	CASSRGQKLTYEQYF
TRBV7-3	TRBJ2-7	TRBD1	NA	TGTGCCAGCAGCTTAGGGGGACAGGGTCCCTACGAGCAGTACTTC	CASSLGGQGPYEQYF
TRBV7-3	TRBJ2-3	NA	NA	TGTGCCAGCAGCCTACAGGGTAACGCGGCAGATACGCAGTATTTT	CASSLQGNAADTQYF
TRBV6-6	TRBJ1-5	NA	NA	TGTGCCAGCAGTTACACGGGGTCCCATCAGCCCCAGCATTTT	CASSYTGSHQPQHF
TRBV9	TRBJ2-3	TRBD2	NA	TGTGCCAGCAGCGTAGTGGCGGGAGCTTCAGATACGCAGTATTTT	CASSVVAGASDTQYF
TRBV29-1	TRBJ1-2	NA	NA	TGCAGCGTTGAGACAGCTAACTATGGCTACACCTTC	CSVETANYGYTF
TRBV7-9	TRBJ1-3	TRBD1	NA	TGTGCCAGCAGCTTAGCAGTGCGACAGGGTGAAGGAAACACCATATATTTT	CASSLAVRQGEGNTIYF
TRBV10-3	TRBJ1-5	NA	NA	TGTGCCATCAGTGAAAGGGACATTAAAAATCAGCCCCAGCATTTT	CAISERDIKNQPQHF
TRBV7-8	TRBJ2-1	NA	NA	TGTGCCAGCAGCTTAGTGTGGGAGGACCACCACGATGAGCAGTTCTTC	CASSLVWEDHHDEQFF
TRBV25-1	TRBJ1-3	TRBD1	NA	TGTGCCAGCAGTGAACCAGGGGGCTATGGAAACACCATATATTTT	CASSEPGGYGNTIYF
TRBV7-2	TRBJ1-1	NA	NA	TGTGCCAGCAGCTTAGCGCAGGGCTGGAAGACTGAAGCTTTCTTT	CASSLAQGWKTEAFF
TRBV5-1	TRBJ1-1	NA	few	TGCGCCAGCAGCTTCGAGGGCTCGAACACTGAAGCTTTCTTT	CASSFEGSNTEAFF
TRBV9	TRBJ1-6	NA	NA	TGTGCCAGCAGCGCCCGGGACAACTATAATTCCCCCCTCCACTTT	CASSARDNYNSPLHF
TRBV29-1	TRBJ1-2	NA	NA	TGCAGCGTTCCTGGCAGGCAGGGGAAGGGAGGCTACACCTTC	CSVPGRQGKGGYTF
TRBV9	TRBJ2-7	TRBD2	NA	TGTGCCAGCAGCGTAGGGGACGGGGGGTACGAGCAGTACTTC	CASSVGDGGYEQYF
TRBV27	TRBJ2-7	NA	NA	TGTGCCAGCAGTAGGCTGAATTCTAATACAGGGATTAACCACGAGCAGTACTTC	CASSRLNSNTGINHEQYF
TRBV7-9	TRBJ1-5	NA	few	TGTGCCAGCAGCCCCCCGGGAGGCCAGCCCCAGCATTTT	CASSPPGGQPQHF
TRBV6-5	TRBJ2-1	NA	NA	TGTGCCAGCAGTTACTCGGACAGCTCCTACAATGAGCAGTTCTTC	CASSYSDSSYNEQFF
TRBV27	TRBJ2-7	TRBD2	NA	TGTGCCAGCAGCTACACGGGAGGGCCCTCCTACGAGCAGTACTTC	CASSYTGGPSYEQYF
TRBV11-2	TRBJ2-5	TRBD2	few	TGTGCCAGCAGCTTAGAGGCTAGCGGGGGCCCGGATGGGGCCCAGTACTTC	CASSLEASGGPDGAQYF